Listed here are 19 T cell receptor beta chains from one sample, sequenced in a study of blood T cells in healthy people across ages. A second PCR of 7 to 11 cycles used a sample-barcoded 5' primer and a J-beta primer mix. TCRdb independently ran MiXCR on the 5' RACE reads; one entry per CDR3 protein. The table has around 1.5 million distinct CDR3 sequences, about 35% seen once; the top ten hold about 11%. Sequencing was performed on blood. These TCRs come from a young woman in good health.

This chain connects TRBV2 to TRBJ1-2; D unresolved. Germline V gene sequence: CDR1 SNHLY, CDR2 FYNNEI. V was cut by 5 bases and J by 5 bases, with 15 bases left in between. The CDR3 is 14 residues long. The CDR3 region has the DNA TGTGCCAGCAGTTTGTCGACGGGAACTTATGGCTACACCTTC. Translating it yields CASSLSTGTYGYTF. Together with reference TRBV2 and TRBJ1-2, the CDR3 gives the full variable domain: EPEVTQTPSHQVTQMGQEVILRCVPISNHLYFYWYRQILGQKVEFLVSFYNNEISEKSEIFDDQFSVERPDGSNFTLKIRSTKLEDSAMYFCASSLSTGTYGYTFGSGTRLTVV.

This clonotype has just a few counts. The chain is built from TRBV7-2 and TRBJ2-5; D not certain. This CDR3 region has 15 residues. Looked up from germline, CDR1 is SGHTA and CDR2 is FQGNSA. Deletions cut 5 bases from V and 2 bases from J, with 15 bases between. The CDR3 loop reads CASSPLLLVQETQYF. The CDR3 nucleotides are TGTGCCAGCAGCCCCTTGTTATTGGTTCAAGAGACCCAGTACTTC. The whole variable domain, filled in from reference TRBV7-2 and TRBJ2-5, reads GAGVSQSPSNKVTEKGKDVELRCDPISGHTALYWYRQSLGQGLEFLIYFQGNSAPDKSGLPSDRFSAERTGGSVSTLTIQRTQQEDSAVYLCASSPLLLVQETQYFGPGTRLLVL.

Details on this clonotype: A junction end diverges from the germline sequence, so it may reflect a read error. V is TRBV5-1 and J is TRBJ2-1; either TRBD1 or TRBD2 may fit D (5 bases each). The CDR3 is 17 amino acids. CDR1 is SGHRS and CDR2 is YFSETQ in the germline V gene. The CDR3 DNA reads TGCGCCAACAGCCGGGAAACCGTCAGGGTAGCCTACAATGAGCAGTTCTTC. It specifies CANSRETVRVAYNEQFF.

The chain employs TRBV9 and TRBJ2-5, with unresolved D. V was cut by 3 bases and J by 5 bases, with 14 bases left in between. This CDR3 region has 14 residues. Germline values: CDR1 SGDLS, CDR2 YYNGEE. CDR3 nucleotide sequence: TGTGCCAGCAGCGCAAGGGCCTTGGAGGAGACCCAGTACTTC. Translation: CASSARALEETQYF.

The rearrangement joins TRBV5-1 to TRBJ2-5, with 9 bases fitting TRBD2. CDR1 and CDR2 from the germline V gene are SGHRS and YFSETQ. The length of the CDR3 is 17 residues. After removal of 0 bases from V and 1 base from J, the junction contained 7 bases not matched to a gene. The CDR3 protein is CASSLEGRGGVQETQYF. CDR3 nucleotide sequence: TGCGCCAGCAGCTTGGAAGGGCGGGGGGGAGTCCAAGAGACCCAGTACTTC.

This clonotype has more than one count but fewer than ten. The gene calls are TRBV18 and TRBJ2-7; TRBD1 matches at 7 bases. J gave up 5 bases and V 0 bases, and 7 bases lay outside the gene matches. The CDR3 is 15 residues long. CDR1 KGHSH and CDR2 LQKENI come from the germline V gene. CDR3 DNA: TGTGCCAGCTCACCACCGTCGGCAGGGGGACACGAGCAGTACTTC. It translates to CASSPPSAGGHEQYF.

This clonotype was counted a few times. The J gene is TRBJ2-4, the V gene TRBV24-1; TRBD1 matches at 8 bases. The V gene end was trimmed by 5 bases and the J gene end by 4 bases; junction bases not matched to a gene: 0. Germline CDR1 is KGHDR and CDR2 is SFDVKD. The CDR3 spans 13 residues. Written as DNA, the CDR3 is TGTGCCACCAGTGGGACAGGGAAAAACATTCAGTACTTC. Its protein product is CATSGTGKNIQYF.

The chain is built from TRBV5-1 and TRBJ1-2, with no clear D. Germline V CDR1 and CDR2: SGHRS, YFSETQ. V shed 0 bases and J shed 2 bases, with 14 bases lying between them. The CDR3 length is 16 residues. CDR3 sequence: CASSLDRHPDNYGYTF. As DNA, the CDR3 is TGCGCCAGCAGCTTGGACCGACACCCAGACAACTATGGCTACACCTTC.

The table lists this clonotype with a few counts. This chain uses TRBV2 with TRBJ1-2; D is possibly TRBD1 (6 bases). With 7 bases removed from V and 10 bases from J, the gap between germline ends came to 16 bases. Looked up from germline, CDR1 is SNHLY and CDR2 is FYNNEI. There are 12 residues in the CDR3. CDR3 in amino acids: CASTNTGSSYTF. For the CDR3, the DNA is TGTGCCAGCACTAACACAGGGAGCTCCTACACCTTC.

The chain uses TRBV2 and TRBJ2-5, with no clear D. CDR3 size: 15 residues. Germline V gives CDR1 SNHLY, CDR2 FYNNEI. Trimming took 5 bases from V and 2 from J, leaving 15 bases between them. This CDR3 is CASSSDPPLQETQYF. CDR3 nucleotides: TGTGCCAGCAGTTCAGACCCCCCGCTGCAAGAGACCCAGTACTTC.

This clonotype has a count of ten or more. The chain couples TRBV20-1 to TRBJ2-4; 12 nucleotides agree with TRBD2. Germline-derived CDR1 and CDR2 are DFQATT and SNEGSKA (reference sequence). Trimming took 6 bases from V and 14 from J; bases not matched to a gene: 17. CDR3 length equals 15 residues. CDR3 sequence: CSASPIASGRATEYF. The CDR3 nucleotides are TGCAGTGCCTCTCCCATTGCTAGCGGGAGGGCCACAGAGTACTTC.

The CDR3 region is CASSQGVVSYNEQFF. In DNA form, the CDR3 reads TGCGCCAGCAGCCAAGGAGTAGTCTCCTACAATGAGCAGTTCTTC. The genes are TRBV4-1 and TRBJ2-1; D remains unclear. CDR1 and CDR2 (germline): MGHRA, YSYEKL. This CDR3 is 15 amino acids long. V was clipped by 1 base and J by 0 bases, with 7 bases between them.

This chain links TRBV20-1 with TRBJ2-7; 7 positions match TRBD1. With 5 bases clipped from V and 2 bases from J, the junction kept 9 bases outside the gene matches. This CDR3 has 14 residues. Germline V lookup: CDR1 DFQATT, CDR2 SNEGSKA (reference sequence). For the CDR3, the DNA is TGCAGTGCTCGAACCGGGACAGAGACCTACGAGCAGTACTTC. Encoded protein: CSARTGTETYEQYF.

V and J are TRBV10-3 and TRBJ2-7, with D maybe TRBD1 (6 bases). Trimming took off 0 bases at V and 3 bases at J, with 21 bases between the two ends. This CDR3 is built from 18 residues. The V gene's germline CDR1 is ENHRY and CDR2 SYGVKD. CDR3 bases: TGTGCCATCAGTGAGTCTGGTCAAGGGGGAATCGGGGTCTACGAGCAGTACTTC. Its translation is CAISESGQGGIGVYEQYF.

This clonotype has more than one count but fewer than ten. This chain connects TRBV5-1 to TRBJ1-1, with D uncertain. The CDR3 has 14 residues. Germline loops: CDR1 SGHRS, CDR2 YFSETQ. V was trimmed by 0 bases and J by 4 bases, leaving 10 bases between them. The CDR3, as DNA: TGCGCCAGCAGCTTGGCTGGCCAGGCCACTGAAGCTTTCTTT. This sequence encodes CASSLAGQATEAFF.

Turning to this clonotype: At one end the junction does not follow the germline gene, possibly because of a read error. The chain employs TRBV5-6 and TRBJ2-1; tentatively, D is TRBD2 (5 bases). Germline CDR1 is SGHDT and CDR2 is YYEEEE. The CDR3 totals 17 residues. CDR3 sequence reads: CASSFLVPRVSYNEQFF. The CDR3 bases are TGCGCCAGCAGCTTTCTTGTCCCGCGGGTTTCCTACAATGAGCAGTTCTTC.

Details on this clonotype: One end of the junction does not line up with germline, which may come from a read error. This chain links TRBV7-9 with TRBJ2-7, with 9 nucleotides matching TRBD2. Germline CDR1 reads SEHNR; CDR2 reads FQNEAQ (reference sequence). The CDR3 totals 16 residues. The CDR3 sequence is CASSLRSASGTHEQYF. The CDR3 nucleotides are TGTGCCAGCAGCTTAAGGTCGGCTAGCGGGACCCACGAACAGTACTTC.

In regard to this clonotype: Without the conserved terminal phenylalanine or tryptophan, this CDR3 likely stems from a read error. The CDR3 bases are TGCAGTGGCCCGAATTCAGGGGGGAACTATGGCTACACCTTG. It codes for CSGPNSGGNYGYTL. J is TRBJ1-2 and V is TRBV20-1, with TRBD1 matching 7 bases. Looked up from germline, CDR1 is DFQATT and CDR2 is SNEGSKA (reference sequence). The CDR3 length is 14 residues. V was pared by 7 bases and J by 2 bases, with 10 bases of the junction left unmatched.

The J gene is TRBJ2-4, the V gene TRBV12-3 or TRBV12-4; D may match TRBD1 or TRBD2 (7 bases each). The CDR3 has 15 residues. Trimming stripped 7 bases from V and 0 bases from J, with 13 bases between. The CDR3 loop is CASKERDRAKNIQYF. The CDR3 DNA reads TGTGCCAGCAAGGAGCGGGACAGAGCCAAAAACATTCAGTACTTC.